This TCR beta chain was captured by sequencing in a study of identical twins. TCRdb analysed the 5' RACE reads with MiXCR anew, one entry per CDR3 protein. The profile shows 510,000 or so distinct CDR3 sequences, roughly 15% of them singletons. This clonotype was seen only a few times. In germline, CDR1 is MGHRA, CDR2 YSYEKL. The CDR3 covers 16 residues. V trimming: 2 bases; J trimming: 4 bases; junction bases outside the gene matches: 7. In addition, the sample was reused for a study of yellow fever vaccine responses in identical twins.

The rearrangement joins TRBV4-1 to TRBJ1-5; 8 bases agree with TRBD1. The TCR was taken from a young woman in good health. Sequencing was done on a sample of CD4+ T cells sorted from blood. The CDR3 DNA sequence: TGCGCCAGCAGCCAATTTTTCCAGGGGGCGAATCAGCCCCAGCATTTT. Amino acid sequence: CASSQFFQGANQPQHF.